These 18 T cell receptor beta chains share one sample of origin, sequenced in a study of blood T cell repertoires in COVID-19. TCRdb's copy holds only in-frame clones and misses some; the assay was immunoSEQ multiplex PCR. Here the sample spans about 55,000 clones, 80% to 95% being singletons. The specimen sequenced was peripheral blood. Receptor source: a human donor with active COVID-19. The donor label of this sample is uncertain.

This chain joins TRBV7-8 and TRBJ2-1; 14 nucleotides line up with TRBD2. The V gene end was trimmed by 4 bases and the J gene end by 0 bases; junction bases not matched to a gene: 11. This CDR3 comprises 20 residues. CDR1 is SGHVS and CDR2 is FQNEAQ in the germline V gene. The CDR3 reads CASSWPEAGTSGSSYNEQFF. CDR3 in DNA: TGTGCCAGCAGCTGGCCGGAGGCCGGGACTAGCGGGAGCTCCTACAATGAGCAGTTCTTC.

This clone was recorded a few times. The chain combines TRBV5-6 with TRBJ1-6; 11 bases map to TRBD1. With 3 bases clipped from V and 9 bases from J, the junction kept 2 bases outside the gene matches. The CDR3 length is 14 residues. Germline V gene data show CDR1 as SGHDT and CDR2 as YYEEEE. For the CDR3, the DNA is TGTGCCAGCAGCTATGGACAGGGGGCTTCACCCCTCCACTTT. Amino acid sequence: CASSYGQGASPLHF.

The chain employs TRBV5-8 and TRBJ1-1; D gene uncertain. This CDR3 is built from 12 residues. V was shortened by 2 bases and J by 3 bases, with 5 bases between the two germline ends. The germline V gene encodes CDR1 SGHTS and CDR2 YDEGEE. The CDR3 loop reads CASSFRDTEAFF. In DNA form, the CDR3 reads TGTGCCAGCAGCTTTCGCGACACTGAAGCTTTCTTT. Full variable domain (rest looked up from reference TRBV5-8 and TRBJ1-1): EAGVTQSPTHLIKTRGQQATLRCSPISGHTSVYWYQQALGLGLQFLLWYDEGEERNRGNFPPRFSGRQFPNYSSELNVNALELEDSALYLCASSFRDTEAFFGQGTRLTVV.

This sequence joins TRBV5-6 and TRBJ1-1, with a possible D match to TRBD1 (5 bases). This CDR3 comprises 13 residues. Germline V gene sequence: CDR1 SGHDT, CDR2 YYEEEE. Trimming took 3 bases from V and 1 from J, leaving 7 bases between them. CDR3 region: CASSYRGNTEAFF. In DNA, the CDR3 is TGTGCCAGCAGCTATAGGGGGAACACTGAAGCTTTCTTT.

The chain couples TRBV29-1 to TRBJ1-1, with TRBD1 matching over 7 bases. From germline, CDR1 is SQVTM and CDR2 ANQGSEA. J gave up 3 bases and V 4 bases, and 2 bases lay outside the gene matches. The CDR3 has 12 amino acids. The chain's CDR3 is CSVGQGDTEAFF. DNA for the CDR3: TGCAGCGTTGGACAGGGAGACACTGAAGCTTTCTTT.

This chain uses TRBV19 with TRBJ2-7; D perhaps matches TRBD2 (7 bases). Germline V lookup: CDR1 LNHDA, CDR2 SQIVND (reference sequence). This CDR3 is 13 amino acids long. V lost 3 bases to trimming and J lost 7 bases, with 13 bases between them. CDR3 nucleotide sequence: TGTGCCAGTAGTATCAAAAGGGGGGGGGAGCAGTACTTC. This sequence encodes CASSIKRGGEQYF.

The rearrangement joins TRBV7-9 to TRBJ1-1, with D tentatively TRBD1 (5 bases). Trimming took 5 bases from V and 1 from J, leaving 8 bases between them. This CDR3 has 13 amino acids. From germline, CDR1 is SEHNR and CDR2 FQNEAQ (reference sequence). The CDR3 DNA reads TGTGCCAGCAGCGTGACAGCGAACACTGAAGCTTTCTTT. This encodes CASSVTANTEAFF.

This clone has only one observation. The rearrangement uses TRBV6-2 or TRBV6-3 and TRBJ2-7; a possible D gene is TRBD2 (5 bases). With 2 bases removed from V and 3 bases from J, the gap between germline ends came to 5 bases. Germline V gives CDR1 MNHEY, CDR2 SVGEGT. The CDR3 is 12 amino acids. CDR3 nucleotide sequence: TGTGCCAGCAGTTACGAGGGCTACGAGCAGTACGTC. It yields the protein CASSYEGYEQYV.

The V and J genes are TRBV11-2 and TRBJ2-5; D is perhaps TRBD1 (5 bases). The CDR3 length is 12 residues. Germline CDR1 reads SGHAT; CDR2 reads FQNNGV. V dropped 5 bases and J dropped 5 bases, with 9 bases sitting between them. The CDR3, as DNA: TGTGCCAGCAGCGAGGACACCGAGACCCAGTACTTC. Its protein is CASSEDTETQYF.

The V call is TRBV7-2, the J call TRBJ1-2; TRBD1 aligns across 7 bases. The V segment lost 4 bases and the J segment 8 bases; nucleotides outside the gene matches: 10. The CDR3 extends over 14 amino acids. Germline assignment: CDR1 SGHTA and CDR2 FQGNSA. The CDR3: CASSSGQAVGGYTF. CDR3 nucleotide sequence: TGTGCCAGCAGCTCAGGACAGGCCGTGGGAGGCTACACCTTC.

The chain carries TRBV7-3 and TRBJ2-1; 14 bases align to TRBD2. Germline V gene lookup returns CDR1 SGHTA and CDR2 FQGTGA. CDR3 length equals 20 residues. Germline trimming cut 5 bases from V and 8 bases from J; bases unmatched to any gene: 20. CDR3 residues: CASSPRAAGLAGVRADEQFF. In nucleotides, the CDR3 is TGTGCCAGCAGCCCCCGGGCGGCGGGACTAGCGGGAGTAAGGGCCGATGAGCAGTTCTTC.

The chain carries TRBV9 and TRBJ2-1; TRBD2 matches 7 bases. Germline loops: CDR1 SGDLS, CDR2 YYNGEE. J lost 4 bases, V lost 4 bases, and 8 bases had no gene match. The CDR3 is 15 residues long. Written as DNA, the CDR3 is TGTGCCAGCAGCACCTCCGGGACTACTTACAATGAGCAGTTCTTC. Translating it yields CASSTSGTTYNEQFF.

The chain combines TRBV10-3 with TRBJ1-2, with D unclear. CDR1 and CDR2 from the germline V gene are ENHRY and SYGVKD. The CDR3 length is 13 residues. V was cut by 6 bases and J by 0 bases, with 8 bases left in between. The CDR3 nucleotides are TGTGCCATCAGCGAAGGAGCTAACTATGGCTACACCTTC. Its translation: CAISEGANYGYTF.

This chain joins TRBV7-9 and TRBJ2-7, with 8 bases identical to TRBD1. Germline V gene data show CDR1 as SEHNR and CDR2 as FQNEAQ (reference sequence). V lost 4 bases, J lost 4 bases, and 9 bases stayed unmatched. The CDR3 spans 15 residues. CDR3 sequence reads: CASSYRQGSWYEQYF. The CDR3 region has the DNA TGTGCCAGCAGCTATAGACAGGGGAGTTGGTACGAGCAGTACTTC.

This clone was observed once. The chain employs TRBV6-5 and TRBJ1-1; the D is unclear. Germline lookup yields CDR1 MNHEY and CDR2 SVGAGI. The CDR3 extends over 11 amino acids. The V end was cut by 7 bases, the J end by 2 bases, with 5 bases between. The DNA for the CDR3 is TGTGCCAGCAAGCAAAACACTGAAGCTTTCTTT. Encoded protein: CASKQNTEAFF.

The V and J genes are TRBV10-3 and TRBJ2-5; D gene uncertain. The CDR3 totals 11 residues. Trimming stripped 7 bases from V and 5 bases from J, with 8 bases between. The germline V gene encodes CDR1 ENHRY and CDR2 SYGVKD. The CDR3 bases are TGTGCCATCAAGAGAGAGGAGACCCAGTACTTC. It yields the protein CAIKREETQYF.

This clone came up a few times. This sequence joins TRBV6-5 and TRBJ1-5; TRBD1 matches 7 bases. V dropped 5 bases and J dropped 4; count of bases not matched to a gene: 2. Germline lookup yields CDR1 MNHEY and CDR2 SVGAGI. The CDR3 is made up of 13 amino acids. The CDR3 reads CASSTGVNQPQHF. The CDR3 region has the DNA TGTGCCAGCAGTACAGGGGTGAATCAGCCCCAGCATTTT.

This clone was observed once. The gene calls are TRBV7-3 and TRBJ1-6; 7 bases map to TRBD1. This CDR3 spans 14 amino acids. The V segment lost 4 bases and the J segment 7 bases; nucleotides outside the gene matches: 4. The V gene's germline CDR1 is SGHTA and CDR2 FQGTGA. CDR3 residues: CASSSGDSNSPLHF. DNA for the CDR3: TGTGCCAGCAGCTCCGGGGACAGCAATTCACCCCTCCACTTT.